The T cell receptor beta chain under discussion was sequenced for a study of blood T cell repertoires in COVID-19. Across the whole study: Italy, Spain and the United States were the sources of the convalescent and acute COVID-19 samples. Sources were T cells, B-cell-depleted T cells, or PBMCs; the material itself was cDNA or gDNA.

Seattle patients were enrolled during active infection and followed longitudinally. In this sample, this clone turned up once. In the study's own analysis: Using reference gene primer amplification, nucleated cell counts were estimated. The assay was immunoSEQ multiplex PCR, and TCRdb's table has in-frame clones only and misses some. The V and J calls and clone size are taken from that table; D and trimming were inferred from the DNA. The data show about 350,000 clones, with approximately 90% seen just once and 3% to 4% held by the top ten. The CDR3 has 12 residues. V was clipped by 5 bases and J by 7 bases, with 9 bases between them. The germline gives CDR1 KGHSH, CDR2 LQKENI.

V and J are TRBV18 and TRBJ1-5, with unresolved D. The clonotype comes from a woman aged 60-75 years with COVID-19, enrolled during active disease. Sequencing input: peripheral blood. As DNA, the CDR3 is TGTGCCAGCTCAGCGTACAGCCAGCCCCAGCATTTT. Protein product: CASSAYSQPQHF.